The rows below give T cell receptor beta chains drawn from one sample of a study of T-cell reconstitution after alpha-beta-depleted transplantation in children. TCRdb re-called the PCR reads with MiXCR, one entry per CDR3 protein. The sample gives about 340,000 distinct CDR3 sequences, 9% to 12% of which show up once; roughly 2.5% is in the top ten. The sample here was PBMCs from the stem cell graft donor, taken from the stem cell graft. All receptors come from a human donor who donated a stem cell graft to a child with acute lymphoblastic leukemia. Each CDR3 is given with its conserved first and last residue. D genes are given only for firm matches. Size tells how often a clone was seen (once, few, many) or the class of an expanded clone, and some rows leave it out.

clone size: NA
V gene: TRBV12-3/TRBV12-4
D gene: TRBD1
J gene: TRBJ2-1
CDR3 DNA: TGTGCCAGCAGGACAGGGGCCGGGGAGTTGAATGAGCAGTTCTTC
CDR3 protein: CASRTGAGELNEQFF

clone size: few
V gene: TRBV3-1
D gene: NA
J gene: TRBJ2-7
CDR3 DNA: TGTGCCAGCAGCCAAGGGTTAGAACCGTCCTACGAGCAGTACTTC
CDR3 protein: CASSQGLEPSYEQYF

clone size: few
V gene: TRBV7-6
D gene: NA
J gene: TRBJ2-7
CDR3 DNA: TGTGCTAGCAGCCCATCCTACTCCTACGAGCAGTACTTC
CDR3 protein: CASSPSYSYEQYF

clone size: few
V gene: TRBV5-1
D gene: TRBD1
J gene: TRBJ2-7
CDR3 DNA: TGCGCCAGCAGCCGGGACAGGGGGCAGGAAGAGCAGTACTTC
CDR3 protein: CASSRDRGQEEQYF

clone size: few
V gene: TRBV27
D gene: NA
J gene: TRBJ2-7
CDR3 DNA: TGTGCCAGCAACCCAACAAGTAGGGGCCTAGGCCTCTACGAGCAGTACTTC
CDR3 protein: CASNPTSRGLGLYEQYF

clone size: few
V gene: TRBV12-3/TRBV12-4
D gene: NA
J gene: TRBJ2-3
CDR3 DNA: TGTGCCAGCAGCCCAGGGTGGAGTGGGGATACGCAGTATTTT
CDR3 protein: CASSPGWSGDTQYF

clone size: many
V gene: TRBV5-1
D gene: TRBD2
J gene: TRBJ2-5
CDR3 DNA: TGCGCCAGCAGCTTGGGCGGGAGTGGAATAACGGAGACCCAGTACTTC
CDR3 protein: CASSLGGSGITETQYF

clone size: few
V gene: TRBV9
D gene: NA
J gene: TRBJ2-2
CDR3 DNA: TGTGCCAGCAGCGTATCGGTCAAAACCGAACTGTTTTTT
CDR3 protein: CASSVSVKTELFF

clone size: NA
V gene: TRBV6-5
D gene: NA
J gene: TRBJ2-3
CDR3 DNA: TGTGCCAGCAGTTACGACAGCCCAACTCTCCCTAGCACAGATACGCAGTATTTT
CDR3 protein: CASSYDSPTLPSTDTQYF

clone size: few
V gene: TRBV7-3
D gene: NA
J gene: TRBJ2-1
CDR3 DNA: TGTGCCAGCAGCCCCGGACTGTTTACCTCTTACAATGAGCAGTTCTTC
CDR3 protein: CASSPGLFTSYNEQFF

clone size: NA
V gene: TRBV4-2
D gene: TRBD1
J gene: TRBJ2-5
CDR3 DNA: TGTGCCAGCAGCCCCGGGACAGGGGAGACCCAGTACTTC
CDR3 protein: CASSPGTGETQYF

clone size: few
V gene: TRBV11-2
D gene: NA
J gene: TRBJ2-3
CDR3 DNA: TGTGCCAGCAGCTTAGTGCGGACTGGTGGCACAGATACGCAGTATTTT
CDR3 protein: CASSLVRTGGTDTQYF

clone size: many
V gene: TRBV11-2
D gene: TRBD2
J gene: TRBJ2-2
CDR3 DNA: TGTGCCAGCAGCCCTAGCGGGGGGACGGCCGGGGAGCTGTTTTTT
CDR3 protein: CASSPSGGTAGELFF

clone size: NA
V gene: TRBV3-1
D gene: NA
J gene: TRBJ1-1
CDR3 DNA: TGTGCCAGCAGCCAATCCACAGGGAACACTGAAGCTTTCTTT
CDR3 protein: CASSQSTGNTEAFF

clone size: few
V gene: TRBV29-1
D gene: TRBD2
J gene: TRBJ2-1
CDR3 DNA: TGCAGCGTTGAAGAAGTTCGGGGGGGTGAGCAGTTCTTC
CDR3 protein: CSVEEVRGGEQFF

clone size: many
V gene: TRBV24-1
D gene: NA
J gene: TRBJ1-5
CDR3 DNA: TGTGCCACCAGTGATTTCTTGGACAGCTACAATCAGCCCCAGCATTTT
CDR3 protein: CATSDFLDSYNQPQHF

clone size: NA
V gene: TRBV20-1
D gene: NA
J gene: TRBJ1-3
CDR3 DNA: TGCAGTGCCCCAGGTGCTGGAAACACCATATATTTT
CDR3 protein: CSAPGAGNTIYF

clone size: few
V gene: TRBV18
D gene: TRBD2
J gene: TRBJ2-1
CDR3 DNA: TGTGCCAGCTCGCAAGGGACTACAAACAATGAGCAGTTCTTC
CDR3 protein: CASSQGTTNNEQFF

clone size: few
V gene: TRBV7-2
D gene: TRBD2
J gene: TRBJ2-3
CDR3 DNA: TGTGCCAGCAGCTTAGTGGTCAGCGGGATGGATACGCAGTATTTT
CDR3 protein: CASSLVVSGMDTQYF

clone size: NA
V gene: TRBV29-1
D gene: TRBD2
J gene: TRBJ2-7
CDR3 DNA: TGCAGCGTTGATGGTGGGACTAGCGGGAGCTACGAGCAGTACTTC
CDR3 protein: CSVDGGTSGSYEQYF

clone size: few
V gene: TRBV30
D gene: NA
J gene: TRBJ1-1
CDR3 DNA: TGTGCCTGGAGTGTATACAGGAACACTGAAGCTTTCTTT
CDR3 protein: CAWSVYRNTEAFF

clone size: NA
V gene: TRBV29-1
D gene: TRBD2
J gene: TRBJ2-3
CDR3 DNA: TGCAGCGTGGATAGCGGGAGGGTCACAGATACGCAGTATTTT
CDR3 protein: CSVDSGRVTDTQYF

clone size: NA
V gene: TRBV5-1
D gene: NA
J gene: TRBJ2-7
CDR3 DNA: TGCGCCAGCAGCCCCACGTCAATGATTCAGGAGCAGTACTTC
CDR3 protein: CASSPTSMIQEQYF

clone size: few
V gene: TRBV5-1
D gene: NA
J gene: TRBJ2-7
CDR3 DNA: TGCGCCAGCAGTTTCGATAGCGGAGCCTACGAGCAGTACTTC
CDR3 protein: CASSFDSGAYEQYF

clone size: many
V gene: TRBV9
D gene: TRBD1
J gene: TRBJ1-4
CDR3 DNA: TGTGCCAGCAGCCGGGACAGGGGGGAAAAACTGTTTTTT
CDR3 protein: CASSRDRGEKLFF

clone size: NA
V gene: TRBV4-1
D gene: NA
J gene: TRBJ2-1
CDR3 DNA: TGCGCCAGCAGCCAAGTGTCTGGGGCCAATGAGCAGTTCTTC
CDR3 protein: CASSQVSGANEQFF

clone size: few
V gene: TRBV25-1
D gene: TRBD2
J gene: TRBJ2-1
CDR3 DNA: TGTGCCAGCAGTGTAATACCCCAGGGACTAGCAACCTACAATGAGCAGTTCTTC
CDR3 protein: CASSVIPQGLATYNEQFF

clone size: few
V gene: TRBV4-3
D gene: NA
J gene: TRBJ2-2
CDR3 DNA: TGCGCCAGCAGTCTACTAATTCCAGGACAGAACACCGGGGAGCTGTTTTTT
CDR3 protein: CASSLLIPGQNTGELFF

clone size: NA
V gene: TRBV12-2
D gene: NA
J gene: TRBJ2-7
CDR3 DNA: TGTGCAAGTCGCTTAGGTAGGGCAGGGTACCGGTTTCCCTACGAGCAGTACTTC
CDR3 protein: CASRLGRAGYRFPYEQYF

clone size: many
V gene: TRBV7-3
D gene: TRBD1
J gene: TRBJ1-2
CDR3 DNA: TGTGCCAGCAGCCCATCCGGGACAGGGGACGGCTACACCTTC
CDR3 protein: CASSPSGTGDGYTF

clone size: NA
V gene: TRBV7-6
D gene: TRBD2
J gene: TRBJ2-3
CDR3 DNA: TGTGCCAGCAGCTCGTTAGCGGGAGACACAGATACGCAGTATTTT
CDR3 protein: CASSSLAGDTDTQYF

clone size: many
V gene: TRBV9
D gene: NA
J gene: TRBJ2-5
CDR3 DNA: TGTGCCAGCAGCGTAGTCCCTTCCCCCGTGGGTGGGCAAGAGACCCAGTACTTC
CDR3 protein: CASSVVPSPVGGQETQYF

clone size: NA
V gene: TRBV4-1
D gene: TRBD1
J gene: TRBJ1-5
CDR3 DNA: TGCGCCAGCAGCCAAGATCGACAGGGGGCTGGTCAGCCCCAGCATTTT
CDR3 protein: CASSQDRQGAGQPQHF

clone size: few
V gene: TRBV11-1
D gene: TRBD1
J gene: TRBJ2-7
CDR3 DNA: TGTGCCAGCAGTCCACTTAAAGGGGACAGGGCGAATCCTTCCTACGAGCAGTACTTC
CDR3 protein: CASSPLKGDRANPSYEQYF

clone size: many
V gene: TRBV10-3
D gene: NA
J gene: TRBJ2-7
CDR3 DNA: TGTGCCATCAGTGAGTCTGGGGGCTCCTACGAGCAGTACTTC
CDR3 protein: CAISESGGSYEQYF

clone size: NA
V gene: TRBV13
D gene: NA
J gene: TRBJ1-5
CDR3 DNA: TGTGCCAGCAGCCAAGGGGGTTACGATCAGCCCCAGCATTTT
CDR3 protein: CASSQGGYDQPQHF

clone size: NA
V gene: TRBV6-1
D gene: TRBD1
J gene: TRBJ1-3
CDR3 DNA: TGTGCCAGCAGTATCGGACAGGGAATGGGGCACACCATATATTTT
CDR3 protein: CASSIGQGMGHTIYF

clone size: NA
V gene: TRBV6-1
D gene: NA
J gene: TRBJ1-1
CDR3 DNA: TGTGCCAGCAGAGAATACGGACAGTGGGACACTGAAGCTTTCTTT
CDR3 protein: CASREYGQWDTEAFF

clone size: NA
V gene: TRBV7-6
D gene: NA
J gene: TRBJ1-1
CDR3 DNA: TGTGCCAGCAGCTTAGCGTCGGGCAGCTCGAACACTGAAGCTTTCTTT
CDR3 protein: CASSLASGSSNTEAFF

clone size: NA
V gene: TRBV29-1
D gene: NA
J gene: TRBJ1-1
CDR3 DNA: TGCAGCGTCTCCCCGGCGGTAAGGGAGGACACTGAAGCTTTCTTT
CDR3 protein: CSVSPAVREDTEAFF

clone size: few
V gene: TRBV2
D gene: TRBD2
J gene: TRBJ2-3
CDR3 DNA: TGTGCCAGCAGAAACGGGAGGGGAGTACCAGATACGCAGTATTTT
CDR3 protein: CASRNGRGVPDTQYF

clone size: few
V gene: TRBV5-1
D gene: NA
J gene: TRBJ2-5
CDR3 DNA: TGCGCCAGCAGCTTAAGTCTAGATCCGTGGGAGACCCAGTACTTC
CDR3 protein: CASSLSLDPWETQYF

clone size: NA
V gene: TRBV12-3/TRBV12-4
D gene: NA
J gene: TRBJ2-2
CDR3 DNA: TGTGCCAGCAGTCCAATAGACACAACGAACACCGGGGAGCTGTTTTTT
CDR3 protein: CASSPIDTTNTGELFF

clone size: NA
V gene: TRBV27
D gene: TRBD1
J gene: TRBJ2-1
CDR3 DNA: TGTGCCAGCAGCCTCTCCGGGACAGCCAACAATGAGCAGTTCTTC
CDR3 protein: CASSLSGTANNEQFF

clone size: many
V gene: TRBV4-2
D gene: TRBD1
J gene: TRBJ1-6
CDR3 DNA: TGTGCCAGCAGCCAAGATCCGGGACAGGGGTTTTCACCCCTCCACTTT
CDR3 protein: CASSQDPGQGFSPLHF

clone size: few
V gene: TRBV28
D gene: NA
J gene: TRBJ2-7
CDR3 DNA: TGTGCCAGCAGTTTACAGCGGCACTACGGGGAGCAGTACTTC
CDR3 protein: CASSLQRHYGEQYF

clone size: few
V gene: TRBV27
D gene: TRBD1
J gene: TRBJ2-1
CDR3 DNA: TGTGCCAGCAGTTTATTTCCGGGACAGGGGGAGTCCTACAATGAGCAGTTCTTC
CDR3 protein: CASSLFPGQGESYNEQFF

clone size: NA
V gene: TRBV6-2/TRBV6-3
D gene: NA
J gene: TRBJ2-3
CDR3 DNA: TGTGCCAGCAGTTACTCGACGCCCTCCTCACCCACAGATACGCAGTATTTT
CDR3 protein: CASSYSTPSSPTDTQYF

clone size: NA
V gene: TRBV5-1
D gene: TRBD2
J gene: TRBJ2-1
CDR3 DNA: TGCGCCAGCAGCTCCATAGCGGGAGGGGCCCACAATGAGCAGTTCTTC
CDR3 protein: CASSSIAGGAHNEQFF

clone size: few
V gene: TRBV28
D gene: TRBD1
J gene: TRBJ2-1
CDR3 DNA: TGTGCCAGCAGTTTAGGGGACAGCCTCCCTCACTACAATGAGCAGTTCTTC
CDR3 protein: CASSLGDSLPHYNEQFF

clone size: many
V gene: TRBV5-1
D gene: TRBD1
J gene: TRBJ1-1
CDR3 DNA: TGCGCCAGCAGCTCCGACAGGGGAGGCACTGAAGCTTTCTTT
CDR3 protein: CASSSDRGGTEAFF

clone size: few
V gene: TRBV20-1
D gene: TRBD1
J gene: TRBJ1-6
CDR3 DNA: TGCAGTGCTAGCCGGGGACAGGGGATCACCTATAATTCACCCCTCCACTTT
CDR3 protein: CSASRGQGITYNSPLHF